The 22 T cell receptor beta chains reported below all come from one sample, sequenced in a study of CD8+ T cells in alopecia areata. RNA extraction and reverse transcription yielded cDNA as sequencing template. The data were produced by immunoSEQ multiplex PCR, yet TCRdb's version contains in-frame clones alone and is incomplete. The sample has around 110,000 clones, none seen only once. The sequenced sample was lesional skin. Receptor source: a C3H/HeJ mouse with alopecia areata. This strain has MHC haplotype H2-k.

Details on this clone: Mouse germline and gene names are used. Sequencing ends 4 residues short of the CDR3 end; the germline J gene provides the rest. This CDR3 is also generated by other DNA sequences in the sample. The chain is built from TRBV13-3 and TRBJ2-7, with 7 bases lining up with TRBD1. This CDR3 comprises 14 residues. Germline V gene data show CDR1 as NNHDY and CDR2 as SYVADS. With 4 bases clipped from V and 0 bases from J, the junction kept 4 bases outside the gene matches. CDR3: CASSHRGSSYEQYF. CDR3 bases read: TGTGCCAGCAGTCACAGGGGTAGCTCCTAT.

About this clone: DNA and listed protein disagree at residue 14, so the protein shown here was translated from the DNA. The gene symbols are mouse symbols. The sequenced part of the CDR3 DNA is TGTGCCAGCAGCTTTAGAGGGGGAGACAATTCTGGAAATACG. Its translation is CASSFRGGDNSGNT. The full CDR3 sequence reads CASSFRGGDNSGNTLYF. The rearrangement links TRBV3 to TRBJ1-3, with D tentatively TRBD1 (6 bases). The read is 3 residues too short to cover the CDR3 end, so that end is filled in from the germline J gene. Germline CDR1 is SNHLY and CDR2 is FYNGKV (reference sequence). Trimming stripped 3 bases from V and 0 bases from J, with 15 bases between. The CDR3 totals 17 residues.

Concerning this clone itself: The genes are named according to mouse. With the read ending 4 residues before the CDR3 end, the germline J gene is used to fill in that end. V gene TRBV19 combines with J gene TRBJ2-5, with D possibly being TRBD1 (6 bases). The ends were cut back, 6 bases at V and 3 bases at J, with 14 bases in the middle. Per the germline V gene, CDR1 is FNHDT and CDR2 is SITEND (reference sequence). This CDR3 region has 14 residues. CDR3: CASTPGTKQDTQYF. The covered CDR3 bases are TGTGCCAGCACCCCCGGGACAAAACAAGAC.

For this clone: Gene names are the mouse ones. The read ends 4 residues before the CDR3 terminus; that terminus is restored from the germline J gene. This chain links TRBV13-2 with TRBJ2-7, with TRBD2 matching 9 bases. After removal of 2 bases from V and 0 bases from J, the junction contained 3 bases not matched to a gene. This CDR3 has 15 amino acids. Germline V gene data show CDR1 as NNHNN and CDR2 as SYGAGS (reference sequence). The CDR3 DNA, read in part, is TGTGCCAGCGGTGACTGGGGGGGTCCCTCCTAT. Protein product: CASGDWGGPSY. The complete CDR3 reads CASGDWGGPSYEQYF.

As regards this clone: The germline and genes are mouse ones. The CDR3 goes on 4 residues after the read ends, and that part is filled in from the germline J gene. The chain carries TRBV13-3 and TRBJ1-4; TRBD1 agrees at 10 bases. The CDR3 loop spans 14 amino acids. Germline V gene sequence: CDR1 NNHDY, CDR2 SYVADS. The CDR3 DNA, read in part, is TGTGCCAGCACCCGGGACAGGGGACGCGAA. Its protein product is CASTRDRGRE. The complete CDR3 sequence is CASTRDRGRERLFF.

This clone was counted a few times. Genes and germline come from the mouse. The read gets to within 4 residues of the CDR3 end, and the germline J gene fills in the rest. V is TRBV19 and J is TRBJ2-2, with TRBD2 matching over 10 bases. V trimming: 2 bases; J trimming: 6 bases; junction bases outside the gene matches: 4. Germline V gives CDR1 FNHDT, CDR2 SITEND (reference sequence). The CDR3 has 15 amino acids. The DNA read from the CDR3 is TGTGCCAGCAGTATCCTGGGGGGGCCGGCCGGG. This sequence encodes CASSILGGPAG. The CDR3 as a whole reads CASSILGGPAGQLYF.

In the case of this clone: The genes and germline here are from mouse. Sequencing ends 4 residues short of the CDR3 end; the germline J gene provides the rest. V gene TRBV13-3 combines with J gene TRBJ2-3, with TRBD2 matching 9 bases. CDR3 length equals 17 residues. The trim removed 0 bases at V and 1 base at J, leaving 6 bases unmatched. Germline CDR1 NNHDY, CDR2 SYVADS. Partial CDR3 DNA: TGTGCCAGCAGTGATGCTTGGGGGGGCGCTGGTGCAGAA. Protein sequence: CASSDAWGGAGAE. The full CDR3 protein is CASSDAWGGAGAETLYF.

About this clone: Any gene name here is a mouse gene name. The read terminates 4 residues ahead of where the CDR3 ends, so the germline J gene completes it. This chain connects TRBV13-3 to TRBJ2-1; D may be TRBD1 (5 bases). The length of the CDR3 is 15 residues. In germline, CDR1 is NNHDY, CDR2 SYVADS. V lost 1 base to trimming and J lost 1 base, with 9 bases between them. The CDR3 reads CASSDPPGNYAEQFF. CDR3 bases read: TGTGCCAGCAGTGATCCGCCAGGGAACTATGCT.

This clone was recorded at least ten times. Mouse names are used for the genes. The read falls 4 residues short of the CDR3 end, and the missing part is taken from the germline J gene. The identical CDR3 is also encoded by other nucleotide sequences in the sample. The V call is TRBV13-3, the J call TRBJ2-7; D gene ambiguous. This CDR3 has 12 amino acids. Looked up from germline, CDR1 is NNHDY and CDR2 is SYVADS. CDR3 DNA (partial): TGTGCCAGCAGTGGTCTATTATAT. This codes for CASSGLLY. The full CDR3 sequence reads CASSGLLYEQYF.

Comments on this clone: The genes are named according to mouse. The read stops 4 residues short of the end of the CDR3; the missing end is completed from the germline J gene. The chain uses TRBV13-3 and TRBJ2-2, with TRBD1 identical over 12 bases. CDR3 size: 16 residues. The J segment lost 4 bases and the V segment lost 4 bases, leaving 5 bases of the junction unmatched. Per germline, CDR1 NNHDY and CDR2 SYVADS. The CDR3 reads CASSSGTGGLTGQLYF. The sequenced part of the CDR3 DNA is TGTGCCAGCAGTTCCGGGACAGGGGGCCTCACCGGG.

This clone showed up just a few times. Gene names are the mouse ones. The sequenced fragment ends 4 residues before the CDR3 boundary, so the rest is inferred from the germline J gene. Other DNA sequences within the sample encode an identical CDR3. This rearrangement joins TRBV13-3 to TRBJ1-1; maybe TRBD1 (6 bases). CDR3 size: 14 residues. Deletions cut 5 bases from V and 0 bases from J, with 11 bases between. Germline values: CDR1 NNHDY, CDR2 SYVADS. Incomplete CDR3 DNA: TGTGCCAGCAGCGTGGACAGAGCAAACACA. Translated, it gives CASSVDRANT. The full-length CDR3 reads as CASSVDRANTEVFF.

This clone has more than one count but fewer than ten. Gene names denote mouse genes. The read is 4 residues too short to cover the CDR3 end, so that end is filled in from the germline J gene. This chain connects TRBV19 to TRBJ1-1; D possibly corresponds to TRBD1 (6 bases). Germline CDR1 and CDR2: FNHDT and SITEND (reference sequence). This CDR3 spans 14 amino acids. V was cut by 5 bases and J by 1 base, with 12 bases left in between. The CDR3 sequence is CASSRAGENTEVFF. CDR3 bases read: TGTGCCAGCAGCAGGGCAGGGGAAAACACA.

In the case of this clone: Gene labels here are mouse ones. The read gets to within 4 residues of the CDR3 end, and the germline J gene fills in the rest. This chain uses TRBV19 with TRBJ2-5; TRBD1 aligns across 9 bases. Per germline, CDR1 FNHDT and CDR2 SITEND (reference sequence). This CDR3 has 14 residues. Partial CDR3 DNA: TGTGCCAGCACCAACCGGGACAGGGAAGAC. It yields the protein CASTNRDRED. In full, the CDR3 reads CASTNRDREDTQYF.

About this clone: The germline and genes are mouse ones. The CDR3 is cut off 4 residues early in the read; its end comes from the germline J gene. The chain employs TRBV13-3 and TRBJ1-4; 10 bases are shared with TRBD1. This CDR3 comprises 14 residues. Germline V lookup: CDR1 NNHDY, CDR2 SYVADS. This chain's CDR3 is CASSEDRGSERLFF. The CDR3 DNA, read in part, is TGTGCCAGCAGTGAGGACAGGGGGAGCGAA.

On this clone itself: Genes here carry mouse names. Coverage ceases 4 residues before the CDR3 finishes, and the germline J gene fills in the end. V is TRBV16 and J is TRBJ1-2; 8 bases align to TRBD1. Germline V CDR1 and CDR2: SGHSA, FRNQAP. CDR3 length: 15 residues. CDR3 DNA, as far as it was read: TGTGCAAGCAGCTTAGGGGGACAGGAAGACCCC. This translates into CASSLGGQEDP. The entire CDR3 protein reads CASSLGGQEDPDYTF.

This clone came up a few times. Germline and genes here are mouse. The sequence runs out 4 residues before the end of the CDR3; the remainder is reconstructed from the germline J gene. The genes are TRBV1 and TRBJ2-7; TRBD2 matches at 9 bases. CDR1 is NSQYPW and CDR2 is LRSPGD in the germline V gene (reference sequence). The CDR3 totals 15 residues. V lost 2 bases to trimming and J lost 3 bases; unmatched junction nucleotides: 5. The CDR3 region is CTCSASELGGYEQYF. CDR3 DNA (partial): TGCACCTGCAGTGCAAGTGAACTGGGGGGCTAT.

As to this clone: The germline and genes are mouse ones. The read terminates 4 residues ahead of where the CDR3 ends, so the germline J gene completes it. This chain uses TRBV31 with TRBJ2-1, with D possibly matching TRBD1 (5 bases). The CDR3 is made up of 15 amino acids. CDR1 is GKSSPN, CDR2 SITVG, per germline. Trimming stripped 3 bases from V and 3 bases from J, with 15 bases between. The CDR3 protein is CAWSLIQAPYAEQFF. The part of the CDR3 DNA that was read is TGTGCCTGGAGCCTAATACAGGCCCCCTATGCT.

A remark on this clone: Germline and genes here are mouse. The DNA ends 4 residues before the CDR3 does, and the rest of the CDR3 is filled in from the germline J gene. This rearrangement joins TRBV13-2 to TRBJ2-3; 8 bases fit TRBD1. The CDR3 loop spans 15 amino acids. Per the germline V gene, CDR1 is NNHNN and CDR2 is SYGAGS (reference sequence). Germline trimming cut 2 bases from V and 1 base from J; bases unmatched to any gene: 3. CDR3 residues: CASGEMGQGAETLYF. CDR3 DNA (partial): TGTGCCAGCGGTGAAATGGGACAGGGTGCAGAA.

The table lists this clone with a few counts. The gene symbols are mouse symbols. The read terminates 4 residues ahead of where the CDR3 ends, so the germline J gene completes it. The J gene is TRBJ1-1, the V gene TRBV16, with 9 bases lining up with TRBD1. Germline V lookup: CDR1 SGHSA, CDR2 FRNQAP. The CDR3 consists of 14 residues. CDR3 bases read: TGTGCAAGCAGCTCGGGACAGGGTGAGACA. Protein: CASSSGQGET. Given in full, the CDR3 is CASSSGQGETEVFF. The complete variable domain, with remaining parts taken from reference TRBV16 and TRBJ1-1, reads NAGVIQTPRHKVTGKGQEATLWCEPISGHSAVFWYRQTIVQGLEFLTYFRNQAPIDDSGMPKERFSAQMPNQSHSTLKIQSTQPQDSAVYLCASSSGQGETEVFFGKGTRLTVV.

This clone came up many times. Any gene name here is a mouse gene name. CDR3 DNA, as far as it was read: TGTGCCAGCAGTGATGCAGAAGGCAACGAA. This codes for CASSDAEGNE. Given in full, the CDR3 is CASSDAEGNERLFF. The chain couples TRBV13-3 to TRBJ1-4; D is unresolved. From the germline J gene comes the end of the CDR3, since the read stops 4 residues before it. The CDR3 runs to 14 residues. The germline V gene encodes CDR1 NNHDY and CDR2 SYVADS. V gave up 0 bases and J gave up 4 bases, with 7 bases separating them.

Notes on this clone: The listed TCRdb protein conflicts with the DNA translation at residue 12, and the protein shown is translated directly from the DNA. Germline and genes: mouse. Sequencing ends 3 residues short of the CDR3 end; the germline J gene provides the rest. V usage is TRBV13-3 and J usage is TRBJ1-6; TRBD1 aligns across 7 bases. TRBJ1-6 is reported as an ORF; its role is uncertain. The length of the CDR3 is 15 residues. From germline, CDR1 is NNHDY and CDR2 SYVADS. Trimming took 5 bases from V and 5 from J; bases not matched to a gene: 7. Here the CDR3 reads CASRPQGVNNSPLYF. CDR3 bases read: TGTGCCAGCAGACCTCAGGGGGTCAATAATTCGCCC.

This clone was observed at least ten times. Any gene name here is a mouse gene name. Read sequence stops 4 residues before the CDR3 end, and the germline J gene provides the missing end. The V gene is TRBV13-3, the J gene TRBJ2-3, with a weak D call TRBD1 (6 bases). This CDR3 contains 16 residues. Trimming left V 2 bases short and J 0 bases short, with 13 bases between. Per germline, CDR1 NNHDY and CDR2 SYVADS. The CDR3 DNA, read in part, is TGTGCCAGCAGTGACGCCGGGACACATAGTGCAGAA. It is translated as CASSDAGTHSAE. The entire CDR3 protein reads CASSDAGTHSAETLYF.